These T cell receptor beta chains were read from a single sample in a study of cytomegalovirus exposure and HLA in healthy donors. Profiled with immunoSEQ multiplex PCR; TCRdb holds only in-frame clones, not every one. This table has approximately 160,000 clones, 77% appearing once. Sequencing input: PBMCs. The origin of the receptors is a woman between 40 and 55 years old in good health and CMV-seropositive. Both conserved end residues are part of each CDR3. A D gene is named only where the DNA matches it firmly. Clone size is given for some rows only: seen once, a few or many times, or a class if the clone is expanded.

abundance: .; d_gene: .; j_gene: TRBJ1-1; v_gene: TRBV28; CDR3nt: TGTGCCAGCAGTCTACAGGGCACTGAAGCTTTCTTT; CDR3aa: CASSLQGTEAFF
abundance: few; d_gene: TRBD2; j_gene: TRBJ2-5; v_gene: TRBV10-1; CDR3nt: TGCGCCAGCAGTGATCCAGCGGGGGGGGCGGAGACCCAGTACTTC; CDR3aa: CASSDPAGGAETQYF
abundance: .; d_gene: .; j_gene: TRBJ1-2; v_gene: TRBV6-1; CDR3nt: TGTGCCAGCAGTGGGGGGGACGGCTACACCTTC; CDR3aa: CASSGGDGYTF
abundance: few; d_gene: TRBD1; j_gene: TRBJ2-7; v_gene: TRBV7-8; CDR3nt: TGTGCCAGCAGCTGGGGGACAGGGGTCTACGAGCAGTACTTC; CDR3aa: CASSWGTGVYEQYF
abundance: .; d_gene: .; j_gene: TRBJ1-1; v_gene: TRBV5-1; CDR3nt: TGCGCCAGCAGCTTGTGGCAGGGAAACACTGAAGCTTTCTTT; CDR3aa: CASSLWQGNTEAFF
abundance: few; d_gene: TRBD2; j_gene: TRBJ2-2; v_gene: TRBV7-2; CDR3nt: TGTGCCAGCAGCTCCCACGGACTAGCGAAGAACACCGGGGAGCTGTTTTTT; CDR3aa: CASSSHGLAKNTGELFF
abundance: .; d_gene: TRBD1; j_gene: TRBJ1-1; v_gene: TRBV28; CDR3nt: TGTGCCAGCAGTTTACCGGACAGGAGGAACACTGAAGCTTTCTTT; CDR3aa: CASSLPDRRNTEAFF
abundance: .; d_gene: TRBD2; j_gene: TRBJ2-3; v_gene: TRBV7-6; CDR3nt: TGTGCCAGCAGGCCGACTAGCGGGACGCAGTATTTT; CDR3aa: CASRPTSGTQYF
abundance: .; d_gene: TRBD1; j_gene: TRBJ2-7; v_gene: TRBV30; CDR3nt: TGTGCCTGGAGTGGGGGGACAGGCTTCTACGAGCAGTACTTC; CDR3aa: CAWSGGTGFYEQYF
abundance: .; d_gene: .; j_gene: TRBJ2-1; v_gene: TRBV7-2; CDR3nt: TGTGCCAGCAGCTCTTTTAACAATGAGCAGTTCTTC; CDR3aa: CASSSFNNEQFF
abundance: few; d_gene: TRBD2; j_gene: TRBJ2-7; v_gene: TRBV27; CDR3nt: TGTGCCAGCAGTGCTTCTAGCGGGGGGCCTATAACCACCTACGAGCAGTACTTC; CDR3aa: CASSASSGGPITTYEQYF
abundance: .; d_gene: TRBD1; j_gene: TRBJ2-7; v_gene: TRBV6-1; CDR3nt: TGTGCCAGCAAACCGGGACAGGGGTTGTACGAGCAGTACTTC; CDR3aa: CASKPGQGLYEQYF
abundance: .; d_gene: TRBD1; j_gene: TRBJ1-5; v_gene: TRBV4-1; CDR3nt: TGCGCCAGCAGCCAGGGGACAGGCGATAATCAGCCCCAGCATTTT; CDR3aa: CASSQGTGDNQPQHF
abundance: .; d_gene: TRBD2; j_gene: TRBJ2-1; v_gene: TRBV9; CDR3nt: TGTGCCAGCAGCGATCGAGGAGCGGGGGTCGCCAATGAGCAGTTCTTC; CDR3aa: CASSDRGAGVANEQFF
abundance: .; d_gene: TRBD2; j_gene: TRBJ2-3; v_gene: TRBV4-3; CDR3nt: TGCGCCAGCGGACAAACTAGCGGGAACTCAGATACGCAGTATTTT; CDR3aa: CASGQTSGNSDTQYF
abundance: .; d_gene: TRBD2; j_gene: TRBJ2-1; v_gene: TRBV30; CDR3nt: TGTGCCTGGAGTTTGGGACTAGCGGGGGGAGGGGATGAGCAGTTCTTC; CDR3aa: CAWSLGLAGGGDEQFF
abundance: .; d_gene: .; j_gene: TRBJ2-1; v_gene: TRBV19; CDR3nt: TGTGCCAGTAGAGGAGGGGAGGCCTACAATGAGCAGTTCTTC; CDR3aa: CASRGGEAYNEQFF
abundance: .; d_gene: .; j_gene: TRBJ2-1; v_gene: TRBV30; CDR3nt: TGTGCCTGGGCCCCTATCGGGAGCAGCTCCTACAATGAGCAGTTCTTC; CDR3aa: CAWAPIGSSSYNEQFF
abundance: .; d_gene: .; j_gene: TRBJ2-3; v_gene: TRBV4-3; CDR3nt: TGCGCCAGCAGCCAAGATGGGGGGTTAGGTACGCAGTATTTT; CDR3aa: CASSQDGGLGTQYF
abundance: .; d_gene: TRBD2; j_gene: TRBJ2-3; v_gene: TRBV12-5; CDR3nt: TGTGCTAGTGGTTTTGTGGGAGGGTGGGATACGCAGTATTTT; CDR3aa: CASGFVGGWDTQYF
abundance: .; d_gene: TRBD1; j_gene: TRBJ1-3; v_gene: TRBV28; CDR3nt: TGTGCCAGCAGTTTAGGAGACAGGGGGGCGGGAAACACCATATATTTT; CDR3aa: CASSLGDRGAGNTIYF
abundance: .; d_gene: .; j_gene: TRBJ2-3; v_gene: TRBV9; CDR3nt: TGTGCCAGCAGCGTAGGAACAGGCTCAGATACGCAGTATTTT; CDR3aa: CASSVGTGSDTQYF
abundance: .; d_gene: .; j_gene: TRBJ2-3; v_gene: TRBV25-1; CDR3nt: TGTGCCTCCGCGAGGGGGGGGGACACAGATACGCAGTATTTT; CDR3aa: CASARGGDTDTQYF
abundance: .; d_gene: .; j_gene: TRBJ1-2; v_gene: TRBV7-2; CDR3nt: TGTGCCAGCAGCCGATTGGGACAAGCCGCTAACTATGGCTACACCTTC; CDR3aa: CASSRLGQAANYGYTF
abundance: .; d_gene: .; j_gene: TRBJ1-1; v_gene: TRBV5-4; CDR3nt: TGTGCCAGCAGCTTTGGGGGGGCGCAGGACACTGAAGCTTTCTTT; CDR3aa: CASSFGGAQDTEAFF
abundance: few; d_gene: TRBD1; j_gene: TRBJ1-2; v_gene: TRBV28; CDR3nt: TGTGCCAGCAGTCCACTTATAACAGGGGAGGCTGGCTACACCTTC; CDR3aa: CASSPLITGEAGYTF
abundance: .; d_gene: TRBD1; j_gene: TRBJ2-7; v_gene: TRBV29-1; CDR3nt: TGCAGCGTCGTGGGACAGGCCTCCTACGAGCAGTACTTC; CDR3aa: CSVVGQASYEQYF